One sample yielded the 24 T cell receptor beta chains listed below, sequenced in a study of blood T cell repertoires in COVID-19. Assay: immunoSEQ multiplex PCR; the TCRdb copy retains only in-frame clones and omits some. The sample shows roughly 250,000 clones, approximately 85% of them seen only once. Sequencing was performed on peripheral blood. Receptor source: a man between 35 and 55 years old with acute or convalescent COVID-19.

The chain has TRBV5-4 and TRBJ2-3, with TRBD2 matching 12 bases. The V gene end was trimmed by 4 bases and the J gene end by 5 bases; junction bases not matched to a gene: 8. Germline values: CDR1 SGHNT, CDR2 YYREEE (reference sequence). This CDR3 has 16 residues. The CDR3 loop reads CASSASSGGAGDTQYF. The DNA for the CDR3 is TGTGCCAGCAGCGCCTCTAGCGGGGGGGCGGGAGATACGCAGTATTTT.

The rearrangement joins TRBV19 to TRBJ1-3; no clear D. V lost 6 bases, J lost 8 bases, and 11 bases lay in between. Germline lookup yields CDR1 LNHDA and CDR2 SQIVND (reference sequence). The CDR3 is made up of 12 amino acids. The CDR3, as DNA: TGTGCCAGTAGCCCGCGGCCCGACACCATATATTTT. Translation gives CASSPRPDTIYF.

This clone was counted once. J is TRBJ2-5 and V is TRBV4-2, with D unclear. V lost 0 bases, J lost 1 base, and 6 bases lay in between. Germline V CDR1 and CDR2: LGHNA, YNFKEQ. The CDR3 loop spans 14 amino acids. The CDR3 protein is CASSQEVAQETQYF. As DNA, the CDR3 is TGTGCCAGCAGCCAAGAGGTGGCCCAAGAGACCCAGTACTTC.

The chain joins TRBV5-4 to TRBJ1-2; no clear D. The CDR3 runs 16 residues. V was clipped by 4 bases and J by 2 bases, with 18 bases between them. In germline, CDR1 is SGHNT, CDR2 YYREEE (reference sequence). In DNA, the CDR3 is TGTGCCAGCAGCCCTCTTCCATCCTCCACAAACTATGGCTACACCTTC. Amino acids: CASSPLPSSTNYGYTF.

V and J are TRBV11-2 and TRBJ1-2; D gene ambiguous. The V gene lost 3 bases and the J gene lost 0 bases, with 8 bases spanning the gap. CDR1 is SGHAT, CDR2 FQNNGV, per germline. The CDR3 loop spans 14 amino acids. DNA for the CDR3: TGTGCCAGCAGCTTCATCAAGCCTAACTATGGCTACACCTTC. Amino acids: CASSFIKPNYGYTF.

The chain links TRBV7-2 to TRBJ1-6; TRBD1 agrees at 9 bases. Trimming took 6 bases from V and 10 from J; bases not matched to a gene: 10. CDR1 and CDR2 (germline): SGHTA, FQGNSA. The CDR3 is 15 residues long. The CDR3 region is CASRIAGQGGSPLHF. The CDR3 DNA is TGTGCCAGCAGAATAGCGGGACAGGGCGGCTCACCCCTCCACTTT. Full variable domain (rest looked up from reference TRBV7-2 and TRBJ1-6): GAGVSQSPSNKVTEKGKDVELRCDPISGHTALYWYRQSLGQGLEFLIYFQGNSAPDKSGLPSDRFSAERTGGSVSTLTIQRTQQEDSAVYLCASRIAGQGGSPLHFGNGTRLTVT.

This clone was seen once. The genes are TRBV5-4 and TRBJ2-3; D might be TRBD2 (5 bases). Germline V lookup: CDR1 SGHNT, CDR2 YYREEE (reference sequence). Trimming left V 4 bases short and J 0 bases short, with 12 bases between. The CDR3 runs 15 residues. CDR3 in DNA: TGTGCCAGCAGCGAAACGGGAAGAAGCACAGATACGCAGTATTTT. Its translation is CASSETGRSTDTQYF.

V usage is TRBV19 and J usage is TRBJ2-6; a weak D match, TRBD1 (6 bases). V was shortened by 5 bases and J by 4 bases, with 6 bases between the two germline ends. Per the germline V gene, CDR1 is LNHDA and CDR2 is SQIVND (reference sequence). The CDR3 length is 13 residues. Written as DNA, the CDR3 is TGTGCCAGTAGTGGGACAGGGGCCAACGTCCTGACTTTC. It yields the protein CASSGTGANVLTF.

V and J are TRBV4-2 and TRBJ2-1; D unresolved. V was cut by 0 bases and J by 8 bases, with 5 bases left in between. The CDR3 extends over 12 amino acids. CDR1 is LGHNA, CDR2 YNFKEQ, per germline. The CDR3 protein is CASSQDLDEQFF. In nucleotides, the CDR3 is TGTGCCAGCAGCCAAGATCTAGATGAGCAGTTCTTC.

There are a few counts of this clone. The chain's CDR3 is CASYRGTNEKLFF. The CDR3 DNA sequence: TGTGCCAGTTACAGGGGTACTAATGAAAAACTGTTTTTT. The chain is built from TRBV28 and TRBJ1-4, with TRBD1 matching over 7 bases. With V trimmed by 9 bases and J by 2 bases, 3 bases remained unmatched. CDR1 is MDHEN, CDR2 SYDVKM, per germline. This CDR3 comprises 13 residues.

J is TRBJ2-1 and V is TRBV9; 11 bases are shared with TRBD2. Germline V gives CDR1 SGDLS, CDR2 YYNGEE. The V gene end was trimmed by 3 bases and the J gene end by 5 bases; junction bases not matched to a gene: 4. CDR3 length: 15 amino acids. The CDR3 nucleotides read TGTGCCAGCAGCGCGACGGGACTAGCGGACAATGAGCAGTTCTTC. Translation gives CASSATGLADNEQFF.

The chain is built from TRBV11-1 and TRBJ1-3; 7 nucleotides align to TRBD1. The CDR3 runs to 15 residues. The ends lost 4 bases at V and 0 bases at J; junction bases unmatched: 3. CDR1 and CDR2 from the germline V gene are SGHAT and FQDESV (reference sequence). The CDR3 spells CASSSGQHSGNTIYF. The CDR3 DNA sequence: TGTGCCAGCAGCTCGGGACAGCACTCTGGAAACACCATATATTTT.

V and J are TRBV2 and TRBJ2-1, with 9 bases lining up with TRBD2. J gave up 9 bases and V 3 bases, and 9 bases lay outside the gene matches. Germline assignment: CDR1 SNHLY and CDR2 FYNNEI. The CDR3 has 15 amino acids. The CDR3 region has the DNA TGTGCCAGCAGTGACAGCGGGGGGAGGTCGAGTGAGCAGTTCTTC. This encodes CASSDSGGRSSEQFF.

The rearrangement joins TRBV7-2 to TRBJ2-7; D is uncertain. The CDR3 covers 11 residues. Trimming removed 4 bases from V and 7 bases from J, with 8 bases in between. Germline V gives CDR1 SGHTA, CDR2 FQGNSA. The CDR3 DNA is TGTGCCAGCAGCTCGCGACAAGAGCAGTACTTC. This translates into CASSSRQEQYF.

This clone showed up just a few times. V gene TRBV18 combines with J gene TRBJ1-1, with D possibly TRBD1 on 5 matching bases. In germline, CDR1 is KGHSH, CDR2 LQKENI. CDR3 length equals 16 residues. V was clipped by 4 bases and J by 2 bases, with 17 bases between them. The DNA of the CDR3 is TGTGCCAGCTCACTTGACAGTTACTTATTAAACACTGAAGCTTTCTTT. Translated: CASSLDSYLLNTEAFF.

The chain combines TRBV6-1 with TRBJ2-3, with a possible D match to TRBD1 (5 bases). The CDR3 has 15 amino acids. V lost 7 bases and J lost 6, with 20 bases in between. CDR1 MNHNS and CDR2 SASEGT come from the germline V gene. CDR3 region: CASIGQDFGRDTQYF. The CDR3, as DNA: TGTGCCAGCATAGGACAAGACTTTGGGCGGGATACGCAGTATTTT.

Ten or more counts support this clone. CDR3 residues: CASSLRTGEKLFF. CDR3 DNA: TGCGCCAGCAGCCTGCGGACAGGGGAAAAACTGTTTTTT. The chain carries TRBV5-1 and TRBJ1-4; 8 bases align to TRBD1. This CDR3 is built from 13 residues. After removal of 4 bases from V and 8 bases from J, the junction contained 4 bases not matched to a gene. From germline, CDR1 is SGHRS and CDR2 YFSETQ.

The V gene is TRBV2, the J gene TRBJ2-1, with TRBD1 identical over 9 bases. This CDR3 spans 15 amino acids. Per the germline V gene, CDR1 is SNHLY and CDR2 is FYNNEI. V shed 6 bases and J 7 bases; nucleotides not matched to a gene: 10. This CDR3 reads CASRPGTGFVNEQFF. The CDR3 DNA reads as TGTGCCAGCAGGCCCGGGACAGGGTTTGTAAATGAGCAGTTCTTC.

The CDR3 region has the DNA TGTGCCATCAGTATCCAGGGGGCTACTGGTAATTCACCCCTCCACTTT. Translated: CAISIQGATGNSPLHF. This rearrangement joins TRBV10-3 to TRBJ1-6, with 8 bases identical to TRBD1. The ends lost 5 bases at V and 6 bases at J; junction bases unmatched: 9. The V gene's germline CDR1 is ENHRY and CDR2 SYGVKD. This CDR3 has 16 amino acids.

CDR3 loop: CASSFIGQGGNEQYF. The CDR3 region has the DNA TGTGCCAGCAGTTTTATAGGACAGGGAGGGAACGAGCAGTACTTC. V and J are TRBV28 and TRBJ2-7; tentatively, D is TRBD1 (8 bases). V lost 3 bases and J lost 5, with 17 bases in between. The V gene's germline CDR1 is MDHEN and CDR2 SYDVKM. The CDR3 runs 15 residues.

This clone was counted only a few times. This rearrangement joins TRBV4-1 to TRBJ2-7; a possible D gene is TRBD1 (6 bases). Trimming cost V 0 bases and J 0 bases, with 12 bases left between them. This CDR3 is built from 16 residues. CDR1 and CDR2 from the germline V gene are MGHRA and YSYEKL. CDR3 coding DNA: TGCGCCAGCAGCCAAGATCGAACAGGGACCTCCTACGAGCAGTACTTC. Translating gives CASSQDRTGTSYEQYF.

A few counts support this clone. This chain uses TRBV6-1 with TRBJ2-3; 8 bases match TRBD1. V gave up 3 bases and J gave up 5 bases; unmatched junction bases: 7. Germline lookup yields CDR1 MNHNS and CDR2 SASEGT. The CDR3 extends over 15 amino acids. The CDR3, as DNA: TGTGCCAGCAGTGATACAGGGGGATGGCAAGATACGCAGTATTTT. The encoded protein is CASSDTGGWQDTQYF.

This chain uses TRBV13 with TRBJ2-7, with D maybe TRBD1 (5 bases). CDR1 is PRHDT and CDR2 is FYEKMQ in the germline V gene (reference sequence). Trimming pared 8 bases from V and 4 bases from J, leaving 12 bases between. This CDR3 contains 12 residues. In nucleotides, the CDR3 is TGTGCCAGCGGCAGGGCGCGGTACGAGCAGTACTTC. This encodes CASGRARYEQYF. The full variable domain, its missing parts supplied by reference TRBV13 and TRBJ2-7, is AAGVIQSPRHLIKEKRETATLKCYPIPRHDTVYWYQQGPGQDPQFLISFYEKMQSDKGSIPDRFSAQQFSDYHSELNMSSLELGDSALYFCASGRARYEQYFGPGTRLTVT.

The J gene is TRBJ1-5, the V gene TRBV18, with 8 bases fitting TRBD1. The CDR3 has 16 amino acids. J lost 1 base, V lost 5 bases, and 7 bases had no gene match. Germline-derived CDR1 and CDR2 are KGHSH and LQKENI. The CDR3 sequence is CASSATGTGSNQPQHF. In nucleotides, the CDR3 is TGTGCCAGCTCAGCAACCGGGACAGGAAGCAATCAGCCCCAGCATTTT.